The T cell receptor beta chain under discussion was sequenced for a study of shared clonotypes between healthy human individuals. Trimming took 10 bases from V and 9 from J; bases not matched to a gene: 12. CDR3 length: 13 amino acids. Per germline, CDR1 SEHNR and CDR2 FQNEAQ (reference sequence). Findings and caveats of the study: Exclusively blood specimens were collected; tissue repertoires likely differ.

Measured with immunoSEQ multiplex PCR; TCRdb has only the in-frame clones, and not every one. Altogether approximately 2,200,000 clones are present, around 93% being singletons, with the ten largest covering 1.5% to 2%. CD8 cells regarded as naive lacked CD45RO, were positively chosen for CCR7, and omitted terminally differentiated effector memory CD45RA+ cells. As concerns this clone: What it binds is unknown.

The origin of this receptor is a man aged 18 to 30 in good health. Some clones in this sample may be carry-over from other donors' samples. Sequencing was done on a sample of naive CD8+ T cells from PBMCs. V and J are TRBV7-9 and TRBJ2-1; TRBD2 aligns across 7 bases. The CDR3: CATVEGRDGEQFF. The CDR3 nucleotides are TGTGCCACGGTCGAGGGGAGGGACGGTGAGCAGTTCTTC. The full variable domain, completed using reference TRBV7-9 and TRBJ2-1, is DTGVSQNPRHKITKRGQNVTFRCDPISEHNRLYWYRQTLGQGPEFLTYFQNEAQLEKSRLLSDRFSAERPKGSFSTLEIQRTEQGDSAMYLCATVEGRDGEQFFGPGTRLTVL.